Listed here are 11 T cell receptor beta chains from one sample, sequenced in a study of blood T cells in healthy people across ages (dated by TCRdb to about 2015). Receptor libraries were prepared by 5' RACE. Sequencer: Illumina HiSeq 2500. A second PCR of about 6 to 12 cycles was run with a J-beta primer mix and a sample-barcoded 5' primer. TCRdb reworked the public reads: Q25 trimming with fastp, MiXCR clone assembly, productive beta chains retained. Under each unique CDR3 protein, matching rows form one entry showing the most common genes and DNA. The sample table holds about 650,000 distinct CDR3 sequences, of which about 30% were seen once. The top ten clonotypes cover less than 20% of the sample. Sequencing was done on a sample of blood. The receptors originated from a woman at least 80 years old in good health. Donor details come from another sample of the same person, matched by shared clones.

Concerning this clonotype itself: A much more abundant neighbour one base away suggests this may be a read error. The rearrangement uses TRBV27 and TRBJ2-7; D may be TRBD1 (5 bases). Germline CDR1 MNHEY, CDR2 SMNVEV (reference sequence). V was shortened by 6 bases and J by 2 bases, with 8 bases between the two germline ends. This CDR3 has 12 residues. DNA of the CDR3: TGTGCCAGCAGACAGGACACCTACGAGCAGTACTTC. It yields the protein CASRQDTYEQYF.

This clonotype was counted at least ten times. The rearrangement joins TRBV18 to TRBJ2-5; D unclear. CDR1 is KGHSH, CDR2 LQKENI, per germline. V was trimmed by 2 bases and J by 5 bases, leaving 9 bases between them. This CDR3 region has 13 residues. This CDR3 reads CASSPGNGETQYF. The DNA for the CDR3 is TGTGCCAGCTCACCAGGGAACGGGGAGACCCAGTACTTC.

This clonotype was observed once. This rearrangement joins TRBV20-1 to TRBJ2-1; 11 nucleotides match TRBD2. Germline V gives CDR1 DFQATT, CDR2 SNEGSKA (reference sequence). This CDR3 comprises 16 residues. Unmatched junction bases numbered 7, after V lost 2 bases and J lost 4 bases. The CDR3: CSARKEGTSGYNEQFF. In DNA, the CDR3 is TGCAGTGCTAGAAAGGAAGGGACTAGCGGATACAATGAGCAGTTCTTC.

This clonotype occurred many times. The chain employs TRBV10-3 and TRBJ2-4; the D gene is possibly TRBD2 (5 bases). The CDR3 runs to 11 residues. The V end was cut by 2 bases, the J end by 14 bases, with 10 bases between. Germline loops: CDR1 ENHRY, CDR2 SYGVKD. For the CDR3, the DNA is TGTGCCATCAGTGAGGGGCAGAGGGAGTACTTC. Its protein product is CAISEGQREYF.

Worth noting for this clonotype: The junction departs from the called germline gene at one end, perhaps through a read error. The V gene is TRBV5-1, the J gene TRBJ1-6; possibly TRBD1 for D (6 bases). Per the germline V gene, CDR1 is SGHRS and CDR2 is YFSETQ. The CDR3 sequence is 16 residues long. The CDR3 protein is CASSLRRQGINSPRHF. The CDR3 bases are TGCGCCAGCAGCTTGCGACGGCAGGGGATAAATTCACCCCGCCACTTT.

J is TRBJ2-2 and V is TRBV7-9; 7 bases align to TRBD2. The CDR3 is made up of 18 amino acids. CDR1 is SEHNR, CDR2 FQNEAQ, per germline (reference sequence). The V segment lost 1 base and the J segment 3 bases; nucleotides outside the gene matches: 11. The CDR3 spells CASSLGTSAGRYTGELFF. The CDR3 DNA reads as TGTGCCAGCAGCTTAGGGACCTCAGCGGGGAGGTACACCGGGGAGCTGTTTTTT.

This clonotype was counted ten times or more. The CDR3 spells CSASLGGNNQPQHF. The CDR3 nucleotides are TGCAGTGCCTCACTTGGGGGAAACAATCAGCCCCAGCATTTT. The gene calls are TRBV20-1 and TRBJ1-5; maybe TRBD1 (5 bases). V was pared by 6 bases and J by 3 bases, with 15 bases between. Germline lookup yields CDR1 DFQATT and CDR2 SNEGSKA (reference sequence). This CDR3 has 14 amino acids.

The chain employs TRBV5-1 and TRBJ2-2, with TRBD1 as a possible D gene (7 bases). Germline values: CDR1 SGHRS, CDR2 YFSETQ. V was clipped by 7 bases and J by 3 bases, with 16 bases between them. This CDR3 comprises 15 residues. The CDR3 bases are TGCGCCAGCCGCTCGGGGGACAGTTACACCGGGGAGCTGTTTTTT. Translation: CASRSGDSYTGELFF.

A note on this clonotype: A much larger clonotype is one base distant, so this may be a read error. The chain joins TRBV5-1 to TRBJ2-5; possibly TRBD2 for D (5 bases). V lost 2 bases and J 2 bases, leaving 7 bases between the germline ends. CDR3 size: 13 residues. Germline CDR1 is SGHRS and CDR2 is YFSETQ. Written as DNA, the CDR3 is TGCGCCAGCAGCTTTCGGACTCAAGAGACCCAGTACTTC. It codes for CASSFRTQETQYF. Looking up the rest from reference TRBV5-1 and TRBJ2-5 gives the full variable domain: KAGVTQTPRYLIKTRGQQVTLSCSPISGHRSVSWYQQTPGQGLQFLFEYFSETQRNKGNFPGRFSGRQFSNSRSEMNVSTLELGDSALYLCASSFRTQETQYFGPGTRLLVL.

Many counts were recorded for this clonotype. The chain joins TRBV7-9 to TRBJ2-3; perhaps TRBD2 as D (7 bases). The V gene's germline CDR1 is SEHNR and CDR2 FQNEAQ (reference sequence). CDR3 size: 18 residues. V was trimmed by 5 bases and J by 5 bases, leaving 26 bases between them. CDR3 DNA: TGTGCCAGCAGCCCCGGCCAGATTGTCGGGGGGCGACAAGATACGCAGTATTTT. It encodes CASSPGQIVGGRQDTQYF.

Comment on this clonotype: A read error may account for a junction end that differs from germline. This chain links TRBV6-2 or TRBV6-3 with TRBJ1-6; D unclear. This CDR3 has 14 amino acids. The germline V gene has CDR1 MNHEY and CDR2 SVGEGT. CDR3 amino acids: CASSYRVGNSPPHF. The CDR3 DNA is TGTGCCAGCAGTTATCGGGTCGGGAATTCACCCCCCCACTTT.